Listed below are T cell receptor beta chains from one sample, sequenced in a study of T cells in Graves' hyperthyroidism and ophthalmopathy. TCRdb reprocessed the multiplex PCR reads with MiXCR, giving one entry per CDR3 protein. The sample includes hundreds of thousands of distinct CDR3 sequences, 14% of them seen just once. Sequenced sample: blood. All receptors derive from a woman under 30 with Graves' hyperthyroidism. Each CDR3 is given with its conserved first and last residue. Each record gives: J gene, CDR3 length, V gene, D gene, clone size, CDR3 DNA, CDR3 protein. A D gene is named only where the DNA matches it firmly. Size is stated for part of the rows, as once, few or many counts, or as a class when the clone is expanded.

>TRBJ1-2|15|TRBV12-3/TRBV12-4|NA|NA
TGTGCCAGCAGTTTTGGAAGGAGAGCTAACTATGGCTACACCTTC
CASSFGRRANYGYTF
>TRBJ2-1|14|TRBV27|TRBD2|many
TGTGCCAGCAGTCGACTAGCGGGGTATGGTGAGCAGTTCTTC
CASSRLAGYGEQFF
>TRBJ2-2|16|TRBV20-1|TRBD2|few
TGCAGTGCTAGATCCCGACTAGCGGGAGGGACCGGGGAGCTGTTTTTT
CSARSRLAGGTGELFF
>TRBJ2-1|12|TRBV11-3|NA|many
TGTGCCAGCAGCTCTGCCCACAATGAGCAGTTCTTC
CASSSAHNEQFF
>TRBJ2-5|13|TRBV12-3/TRBV12-4|NA|many
TGTGCCAGCAGTGGGATGTACCAAGAGACCCAGTACTTC
CASSGMYQETQYF
>TRBJ2-7|16|TRBV19|TRBD2|many
TGTGCCAGTAGTACCGGACTAGCGGGTGTCCAGGCGGTGCAGTACTTC
CASSTGLAGVQAVQYF
>TRBJ2-7|15|TRBV15|NA|NA
TGTGCCACCAACAGAGTCGGGACAACGCGCTACGAGCAGTACTTC
CATNRVGTTRYEQYF
>TRBJ2-5|17|TRBV12-3/TRBV12-4|TRBD2|many
TGTGCCAGCAGTTCCGCGGGACTAGCGGTTTCTTTGAAGACCCAGTACTTC
CASSSAGLAVSLKTQYF
>TRBJ1-1|17|TRBV11-2|NA|many
TGTGCCAGCAGCTTAGATCTACTTGAACAGGTAGTAGGTGAAGCTTTCTTT
CASSLDLLEQVVGEAFF
>TRBJ1-5|17|TRBV2|TRBD1|NA
TGTGCCAGCAGTGAGGGGACAGGGACCCGGCTTAATCAGCCCCAGCATTTT
CASSEGTGTRLNQPQHF
>TRBJ2-7|15|TRBV6-6|NA|many
TGTGCCAGCAGTTACCAGGGACGTCTGGACTACGAGCAGTACTTC
CASSYQGRLDYEQYF
>TRBJ1-4|14|TRBV7-8|NA|few
TGTGCCAGCAGCTTAGGGGGGGGGAGTGAAAAACTGTTTTTT
CASSLGGGSEKLFF
>TRBJ2-7|13|TRBV20-1|NA|many
TGCAGTGCTAGCGGAAGAAGGGACGACGAGCAGTACTTC
CSASGRRDDEQYF
>TRBJ2-1|15|TRBV12-3/TRBV12-4|NA|NA
TGTGCCAGCAGTTTAAGGGCGGGGTACTACAATGAGCAGTTCTTC
CASSLRAGYYNEQFF
>TRBJ1-6|14|TRBV20-1|NA|few
TGCAGTGCTAGTGAAGGGGCAAGGAATTCACCCCTCCACTTT
CSASEGARNSPLHF
>TRBJ1-4|14|TRBV12-3/TRBV12-4|NA|many
TGTGCCAGCAGTCGTCGGCTCTGGGTCGAAAAACTGTTTTTT
CASSRRLWVEKLFF
>TRBJ1-4|14|TRBV19|NA|NA
TGTGCCAGTAGTGCCGGACCGGCCTCTGAAAAACTGTTTTTT
CASSAGPASEKLFF
>TRBJ1-2|12|TRBV11-2|NA|many
TGTGCCAGCAGCGCCCTTAACTATGGCTACACCTTC
CASSALNYGYTF
>TRBJ2-3|12|TRBV7-9|NA|NA
TGTGCCAGCAGCCCGGCCGTGAAGGAGCAGTATTTT
CASSPAVKEQYF
>TRBJ2-7|13|TRBV5-1|NA|NA
TGCGCCAGCAGCCTCGCCTCGCGCTACGAGCAGTACTTC
CASSLASRYEQYF
>TRBJ1-5|15|TRBV12-3/TRBV12-4|NA|few
TGTGCCAGCAGGGCGCGTGGCAGCGGGAATCAGCCCCAGCATTTT
CASRARGSGNQPQHF
>TRBJ2-5|11|TRBV20-1|NA|few
TGCAGTGCTACCCTAGGGGAGACCCAGTACTTC
CSATLGETQYF
>TRBJ2-7|16|TRBV7-3|TRBD2|many
TGTGCCAGCAGCTTAGAGGCGACTAGCGGGACCTACGAGCAGTACTTC
CASSLEATSGTYEQYF
>TRBJ1-5|14|TRBV2|NA|many
TGTGCCAGCAGTGCCCGGGCCCATCCGTCCCCCCAGCATTTT
CASSARAHPSPQHF
>TRBJ2-2|11|TRBV24-1|TRBD2|once
TGTGCCTCGGGGGGTGCCGGGGAGCTGTTTTTT
CASGGAGELFF
>TRBJ2-1|14|TRBV27|NA|many
TGTGCCAGCAGTTTTCTAGCAGCCGGCGATGAGCAGTTCTTC
CASSFLAAGDEQFF
>TRBJ1-1|14|TRBV24-1|NA|NA
TGTGCCACTTCACTGGGGGGGATGAACACTGAAGCTTTCTTT
CATSLGGMNTEAFF
>TRBJ1-3|16|TRBV20-1|NA|NA
TGCAGTGCTAGCAGACCCGATCGTTATCTCGGAAACACCATATATTTT
CSASRPDRYLGNTIYF
>TRBJ1-1|12|TRBV9|TRBD1|NA
TGTGACAGCAGCGGGGGACAGGCGGAGGCTTTCTTT
CDSSGGQAEAFF
>TRBJ2-7|14|TRBV6-5|TRBD1|few
TGTGCCAGCATTAAACAGGGGCGTTCCTACGAGCAGTACTTC
CASIKQGRSYEQYF